The rows below give T cell receptor beta chains drawn from one sample of a study of T-cell memory formation after mild COVID-19. TCRdb called the 5' RACE reads again in MiXCR, with one record for every CDR3 protein. The sample yields 540,000 or so distinct CDR3 sequences, around 20% seen once. The material sequenced was PBMCs or a T cell subset sorted from them (not recorded which). The receptors come from an adult woman who had mild COVID-19 (a few samples of this study predate the infection). Cell type and time point are not known. Both conserved end residues are part of each CDR3. Each record gives: V gene, J gene, clone size, D gene, CDR3 protein. The D gene is left open where the match is weak. Clone size is not always given. Where it is, it says once, few, many or a class for expanded clones.

V: TRBV12-3/TRBV12-4; J: TRBJ2-4; size: -; D: -; CDR3: CASSLGGMVTKNIQYF
V: TRBV21-1; J: TRBJ2-2; size: -; D: -; CDR3: CASSKVGGDFGTGELFF
V: TRBV6-1; J: TRBJ1-2; size: -; D: -; CDR3: CASSATSGTGYGYTF
V: TRBV3-1; J: TRBJ2-4; size: -; D: TRBD1; CDR3: CASSHQQGANIQYF
V: TRBV7-2; J: TRBJ2-5; size: -; D: -; CDR3: CASSPRGQGAYQETQYF
V: TRBV20-1; J: TRBJ1-6; size: few; D: -; CDR3: CSARGPRGGNSPLHF
V: TRBV28; J: TRBJ1-5; size: -; D: TRBD1; CDR3: CASSTDRDLRTNQPQHF
V: TRBV6-6; J: TRBJ2-3; size: many; D: -; CDR3: CASTLQGGRGDTQYF
V: TRBV21-1; J: TRBJ2-3; size: once; D: -; CDR3: CASSMTSGGADTQYF
V: TRBV18; J: TRBJ1-1; size: few; D: -; CDR3: CASSPEEGLNTEAFF
V: TRBV6-6; J: TRBJ2-7; size: once; D: TRBD2; CDR3: CASSYRPTQRESPEQYF
V: TRBV20-1; J: TRBJ1-2; size: few; D: -; CDR3: CSAEDEGHYGYTF
V: TRBV19; J: TRBJ2-3; size: few; D: -; CDR3: CASSIDHSYTDTQYF
V: TRBV6-6; J: TRBJ1-4; size: -; D: TRBD1; CDR3: CASSYPTGQGRGEKLFF
V: TRBV11-2; J: TRBJ2-7; size: -; D: -; CDR3: CASSSLTGRHEQYF
V: TRBV12-3/TRBV12-4; J: TRBJ2-7; size: few; D: -; CDR3: CASSLTGGRAGRSYEQYF
V: TRBV9; J: TRBJ2-5; size: -; D: TRBD2; CDR3: CASSVGTSSQETQYF
V: TRBV12-3/TRBV12-4; J: TRBJ1-1; size: -; D: -; CDR3: CASSYSGFTEAFF
V: TRBV9; J: TRBJ2-5; size: -; D: -; CDR3: CASSVDMGQETQYF
V: TRBV7-9; J: TRBJ2-5; size: -; D: -; CDR3: CASSKADRVFGGQETQYF
V: TRBV23-1; J: TRBJ2-2; size: few; D: TRBD1; CDR3: CASSQQWGSGTGGWSTGELFF
V: TRBV6-2/TRBV6-3; J: TRBJ2-1; size: many; D: TRBD2; CDR3: CASSESAGVDEQFF
V: TRBV7-3; J: TRBJ2-7; size: few; D: -; CDR3: CASSLRRDGEQYF
V: TRBV15; J: TRBJ2-7; size: -; D: TRBD1; CDR3: CATSKYGQGIYEQYF
V: TRBV5-5; J: TRBJ1-1; size: -; D: TRBD1; CDR3: CASSSQKGAGAEAFF